This T cell receptor (beta chain) was found in a study of cytomegalovirus exposure and HLA in healthy donors. Libraries were prepared by immunoSEQ multiplex PCR; TCRdb keeps only in-frame clonotypes and omits some of them. The sample records more than 95,000 clones, 75% to 90% being singletons. To note about this clone: What it recognizes is unknown.

General observations from the study: Rarity marked most TCR sequences, yet some public TCRs occurred in many donors.

V was clipped by 4 bases and J by 6 bases; unmatched bases: 10. CDR3 length: 16 amino acids. CDR1 is KGHSH and CDR2 is LQKENI in the germline V gene. This receptor was identified in a woman between 18 and 29 years old in good health and CMV-seronegative. The sequencing sample was made of PBMCs. The chain joins TRBV18 to TRBJ1-5; 9 nucleotides agree with TRBD1. CDR3 nucleotide sequence: TGTGCCAGCTCACTACGGACAGGGGTTAAGCCTCAGCCCCAGCATTTT. It is translated as CASSLRTGVKPQPQHF. Supplemented by reference TRBV18 and TRBJ1-5, the full variable domain reads NAGVMQNPRHLVRRRGQEARLRCSPMKGHSHVYWYRQLPEEGLKFMVYLQKENIIDESGMPKERFSAEFPKEGPSILRIQQVVRGDSAAYFCASSLRTGVKPQPQHFGDGTRLSIL.